A selection of T cell receptor beta chains follows, all from one sample in a study of T cell responses to AZD1222 COVID-19 vaccine. The method was immunoSEQ multiplex PCR; TCRdb's version includes in-frame clones alone and lacks a portion of them. This table holds about 190,000 clones, more than 75% found once. The specimen comprised peripheral blood, sampled on day 0 of MenACWY control vaccination. The source is an adult in good health. The CDR3 runs from the conserved cysteine through the conserved F or W. A D gene is named only where the DNA matches it firmly. Clone size is shown for a subset of rows, as once, few, many or a class of expanded clone.

TRBV7-2,TRBJ2-2,once,NA,TGTGCCAGCAGTTCAGACATCGCGAACGGGGAGCTGTTTTTT,CASSSDIANGELFF
TRBV5-6,TRBJ1-6,NA,NA,TGTGCCAGCAGCTCAATCGCAGGGCAGGGGAATTCACCCCTCCACTTT,CASSSIAGQGNSPLHF
TRBV15,TRBJ1-5,NA,NA,TGTGCCACCAGCAGAGATGCGATTTTGGGTCAGCCCCAGCATTTT,CATSRDAILGQPQHF
TRBV9,TRBJ2-7,few,TRBD1,TGTGCCAGCAGCGTAGGGCCCGGGACAGGGGACCACGAGCAGTACTTC,CASSVGPGTGDHEQYF
TRBV4-1,TRBJ2-1,NA,TRBD2,TGCGCCAGCAGCCAAGAAAGTAGCGGGAGGCCAGATAGTGAGCAGTTCTTC,CASSQESSGRPDSEQFF
TRBV21-1,TRBJ2-3,once,NA,TGTGCCAGCAGTCCGGGGAACACAGATACGCAGTATTTT,CASSPGNTDTQYF
TRBV5-1,TRBJ2-7,NA,NA,TGCGCCAGCAGCAACGAGGGGGAGCAGTACTTC,CASSNEGEQYF
TRBV12-5,TRBJ1-3,NA,NA,TGTGCTAGTGGTTTGGGGCAGCAGGTATATTTT,CASGLGQQVYF
TRBV21-1,TRBJ1-3,NA,NA,TGTGCCAGCCTATCGGCCCTCGGGTTCTCTGGAAACACCATATATTTT,CASLSALGFSGNTIYF
TRBV28,TRBJ2-7,NA,TRBD2,TGTGCCAGCAGTTCAAGTGCTAGCGGGGGTACTAAGGAGCAGTACTTC,CASSSSASGGTKEQYF
TRBV9,TRBJ2-3,NA,NA,TGTGCCAGCAGCTTGGGAGAGAGCACAGATACGCAGTATTTT,CASSLGESTDTQYF
TRBV2,TRBJ1-5,NA,NA,TGTGCCAGCAGTGTAGGGTACCCGGGGGATCAGCCCCAGCATTTT,CASSVGYPGDQPQHF
TRBV30,TRBJ2-1,NA,TRBD1,TGTGCCTGCGGACAGGGGAGGCTCGGCAATGAGCAGTTCTTC,CACGQGRLGNEQFF
TRBV30,TRBJ1-3,NA,NA,TGTGCCTGGAGTGCAGGGTACTCTGGAAACACCATATATTTT,CAWSAGYSGNTIYF
TRBV10-2,TRBJ1-2,NA,NA,TGCGCCAGCAGTGAGTCCGGCGGTTCTAACTATGGCTACACCTTC,CASSESGGSNYGYTF
TRBV27,TRBJ2-1,few,TRBD2,TGTGCCAGCAGTAAAATAGCGGGAGGGCCTAACAATGAGCAGTTCTTC,CASSKIAGGPNNEQFF
TRBV24-1,TRBJ2-3,NA,TRBD1,TGTGCCACCAGTGACCGATATACAGGGGACACGCAGTATTTT,CATSDRYTGDTQYF
TRBV2,TRBJ1-4,NA,NA,TGTGCCAGCATTGGCGAGGGCGATGAAAAACTGTTTTTT,CASIGEGDEKLFF
TRBV5-1,TRBJ2-7,NA,TRBD1,TGCGCCAGCAGCTACCGGGACAGGATCCACGAGCAGTACTTC,CASSYRDRIHEQYF
TRBV5-1,TRBJ2-7,NA,NA,TGCGCCAGCGCCATCACTATCAGGGTCGAGCAGTACTTC,CASAITIRVEQYF
TRBV7-2,TRBJ2-3,NA,TRBD1,TGTGCCAGCAGCTACGGGACAGGGAGTGGCACGCAGTATTTT,CASSYGTGSGTQYF
TRBV19,TRBJ2-3,NA,NA,TGTGCCTCCAAACGGGACAGCACAGATACGCAGTATTTT,CASKRDSTDTQYF
TRBV5-6,TRBJ1-6,once,NA,TGTGCCAGCAGCCCTCGGGACTTGTATAATTCACCCCTCCACTTT,CASSPRDLYNSPLHF